A single sample is the source of the 14 T cell receptor beta chains below, sequenced in a study of CD8 T cells in Susac syndrome. RNA totalling roughly 0.45 to 1 ug underwent reverse transcription with random hexamers. In TCRdb, the immunoSEQ multiplex PCR reads were re-called with MiXCR into one record per CDR3 protein. In the table there are some 190,000 distinct CDR3 sequences, 85% to 95% of which are singletons. Material for sequencing was CD4+ T cells from PBMCs. All receptors come from a human donor in good health.

V and J are TRBV20-1 and TRBJ2-3; TRBD2 matches at 8 bases. Germline V lookup: CDR1 DFQATT, CDR2 SNEGSKA (reference sequence). This CDR3 region has 15 residues. V shed 2 bases and J 9 bases; nucleotides not matched to a gene: 13. Here the CDR3 DNA reads TGCAGTGCTAGACAAGCGCGAGCGGGAGTGCGGACGCAGTATTTT. It yields the protein CSARQARAGVRTQYF.

V is TRBV24-1 and J is TRBJ1-1, with D hard to call. CDR1 is KGHDR and CDR2 is SFDVKD in the germline V gene. Trimming took off 4 bases at V and 7 bases at J, with 12 bases between the two ends. This CDR3 has 13 residues. The CDR3 DNA is TGTGCCACCAGTGACCAGGACGAGGGTGAAGCTTTCTTT. Residues: CATSDQDEGEAFF.

The chain links TRBV24-1 to TRBJ2-7; D may be TRBD1 (6 bases). The CDR3 spans 14 residues. Germline CDR1 is KGHDR and CDR2 is SFDVKD. Trimming left V 4 bases short and J 3 bases short, with 12 bases between. CDR3 region: CATSDKDSDYEQYV. The DNA for the CDR3 is TGTGCCACCAGTGACAAGGACAGCGACTACGAGCAGTACGTC.

V usage is TRBV24-1 and J usage is TRBJ2-1; 13 bases line up with TRBD2. Germline V gene data show CDR1 as KGHDR and CDR2 as SFDVKD. CDR3 size: 16 residues. V shed 3 bases and J 6 bases; nucleotides not matched to a gene: 4. The CDR3 is CATSDTSGRASNEQFF. In DNA, the CDR3 is TGTGCCACCAGTGATACTAGCGGGAGGGCGAGCAATGAGCAGTTCTTC.

Only a few counts were recorded for this clonotype. The chain links TRBV19 to TRBJ2-5; no clear D. Per germline, CDR1 LNHDA and CDR2 SQIVND (reference sequence). The CDR3 runs 11 residues. Trimming pared 6 bases from V and 2 bases from J, leaving 4 bases between. The CDR3: CASRQQETQYF. As DNA, the CDR3 is TGTGCCAGTAGACAACAAGAGACCCAGTACTTC.

The genes are TRBV7-9 and TRBJ1-1, with D perhaps TRBD1 (5 bases). The CDR3 has 14 residues. Germline assignment: CDR1 SEHNR and CDR2 FQNEAQ (reference sequence). V lost 2 bases, J lost 5 bases, and 12 bases lay in between. CDR3 region: CASSLNPGRTEAFF. The CDR3 DNA is TGTGCCAGCAGCTTAAATCCAGGGCGGACTGAAGCTTTCTTT.

The rearrangement joins TRBV20-1 to TRBJ2-7; D unresolved. This CDR3 region has 12 residues. V shed 4 bases and J shed 6 bases, with 13 bases lying between them. Germline assignment: CDR1 DFQATT and CDR2 SNEGSKA (reference sequence). CDR3 sequence reads: CSAMTGESEQYF. The CDR3 region has the DNA TGCAGTGCTATGACGGGTGAGTCCGAGCAGTACTTC.

V is TRBV19 and J is TRBJ1-1; D not certain. Deletions cut 4 bases from V and 7 bases from J, with 13 bases between. The CDR3 covers 13 residues. Per the germline V gene, CDR1 is LNHDA and CDR2 is SQIVND (reference sequence). As DNA, the CDR3 is TGTGCCAGTAGTACTGGAGAGACGGGTGAAGCTTTCTTT. It codes for CASSTGETGEAFF. Supplemented by reference TRBV19 and TRBJ1-1, the full variable domain reads DGGITQSPKYLFRKEGQNVTLSCEQNLNHDAMYWYRQDPGQGLRLIYYSQIVNDFQKGDIAEGYSVSREKKESFPLTVTSAQKNPTAFYLCASSTGETGEAFFGQGTRLTVV.

V is TRBV29-1 and J is TRBJ2-3; D gene unclear. Per the germline V gene, CDR1 is SQVTM and CDR2 is ANQGSEA. This CDR3 region has 16 residues. V dropped 0 bases and J dropped 0 bases, with 13 bases sitting between them. The CDR3 DNA is TGCAGCGTTGAAGAGGACGATAGACGAAGCACAGATACGCAGTATTTT. It encodes CSVEEDDRRSTDTQYF.

The J gene is TRBJ2-3, the V gene TRBV29-1, with a possible D match to TRBD1 (6 bases). V was cut by 8 bases and J by 1 base, with 22 bases left in between. CDR3 length: 16 residues. Germline V lookup: CDR1 SQVTM, CDR2 ANQGSEA. CDR3 DNA: TGCAGCCTAAAAGGGGGTACTCGGGAACGCACAGATACGCAGTATTTT. It yields the protein CSLKGGTRERTDTQYF.

The chain has TRBV7-9 and TRBJ2-2; the D is unclear. Germline V CDR1 and CDR2: SEHNR, FQNEAQ (reference sequence). CDR3 length equals 16 residues. V was pared by 5 bases and J by 7 bases, with 20 bases between. CDR3 nucleotides: TGTGCCAGCAGCGGCCGGGTCCTGGCATCGAGCGGGGAGCTGTTTTTT. Translated: CASSGRVLASSGELFF.

The chain employs TRBV7-8 and TRBJ2-7, with TRBD1 matching over 7 bases. V shed 2 bases, J shed 4 bases, and the junction held 5 bases outside the gene matches. CDR3 length: 14 amino acids. Germline CDR1 is SGHVS and CDR2 is FQNEAQ. The CDR3 loop is CASSLSQGQYEQYV. CDR3 coding DNA: TGTGCCAGCAGCTTAAGCCAGGGACAGTACGAGCAGTACGTC.

CDR3 loop: CASSIASGVQETQYF. CDR3 bases: TGTGCCAGTAGTATCGCTAGCGGGGTTCAAGAGACCCAGTACTTC. The V gene is TRBV19, the J gene TRBJ2-5; 9 positions agree with TRBD2. This CDR3 contains 15 residues. CDR1 and CDR2 from the germline V gene are LNHDA and SQIVND (reference sequence). The J segment lost 2 bases and the V segment lost 3 bases, leaving 4 bases of the junction unmatched.

The chain recombines TRBV19 with TRBJ2-5; a possible D gene is TRBD2 (6 bases). The V end was cut by 3 bases, the J end by 1 base, with 12 bases between. Germline lookup yields CDR1 LNHDA and CDR2 SQIVND (reference sequence). There are 15 residues in the CDR3. The CDR3 sequence is CASSISPGVQETQYF. The CDR3 bases are TGTGCCAGTAGTATTTCCCCGGGAGTCCAAGAGACCCAGTACTTC.